These 25 T cell receptor beta chains share one sample of origin, sequenced in a study of Ad26.COV2.S vaccination and SARS-CoV-2 variants. TCRdb's table, derived via immunoSEQ multiplex PCR, lists solely in-frame clones and lacks some. The sample lists hundreds of thousands of clones; approximately 87% were seen once. Documented treatment: about 20 received Ad26.COV2.S at low or high dose, single or two shots; 5 received placebo; per-sample allocation not given. Samples came from day 63 after the first vaccine or placebo injection. This material consisted of peripheral blood, taken in a trial of Ad26.COV2.S vaccine versus placebo. The receptors stem from a person aged 18-65 years who received the Ad26.COV2.S COVID-19 vaccine or a placebo.

The rearrangement joins TRBV10-3 to TRBJ1-2; no reliable D call. Germline CDR1 reads ENHRY; CDR2 reads SYGVKD. Trimming stripped 1 base from V and 1 base from J, with 19 bases between. This CDR3 is 18 amino acids long. CDR3 sequence reads: CAISEWTGNPRVNYGYTF. CDR3 nucleotides: TGTGCCATCAGTGAGTGGACCGGTAACCCGAGAGTTAACTATGGCTACACCTTC.

This chain connects TRBV14 to TRBJ1-2; D is undetermined. Trimming took 0 bases from V and 2 from J, leaving 7 bases between them. The CDR3 spans 14 residues. The germline gives CDR1 SGHDN, CDR2 FVKESK. As DNA, the CDR3 is TGTGCCAGCAGCCAAGATATACCCAACTATGGCTACACCTTC. It codes for CASSQDIPNYGYTF.

The V call is TRBV29-1, the J call TRBJ2-5; D ambiguous. V lost 4 bases and J 1 base, leaving 10 bases between the germline ends. Germline assignment: CDR1 SQVTM and CDR2 ANQGSEA. The CDR3 extends over 13 amino acids. The CDR3 DNA reads as TGCAGCGTTGTTAAGACTGCCCAAGAGACCCAGTACTTC. This codes for CSVVKTAQETQYF.

The chain carries TRBV30 and TRBJ1-6; TRBD1 aligns across 7 bases. The length of the CDR3 is 15 residues. Germline values: CDR1 GTSNPN, CDR2 SVGIG (reference sequence). With V trimmed by 3 bases and J by 4 bases, 6 bases remained unmatched. Written as DNA, the CDR3 is TGTGCCTGGAGAGAGGGACAGATGTATAATTCACCCCTCCACTTT. This encodes CAWREGQMYNSPLHF.

On this clone itself: Lacking the conserved final phenylalanine or tryptophan, this CDR3 likely reflects a read error. The DNA is left out, because the CDR3 cannot be placed on it with certainty; the CDR3 is given as TCRdb lists it. The gene calls are TRBV28 and TRBJ1-2; TRBD1 is taken as the D call from the table, unchecked against the DNA. CDR1 is MDHEN, CDR2 SYDVKM, per germline. The length of the CDR3 is 12 amino acids, counting both ends. This CDR3 is CASSRPGQREGM.

The chain recombines TRBV6-6 with TRBJ1-2; no reliable D call. There are 13 residues in the CDR3. The V end was cut by 8 bases, the J end by 4 bases, with 14 bases between. Germline CDR1 reads MNHNY; CDR2 reads SVGAGI (reference sequence). The CDR3, as DNA: TGTGCCAGCGGCTATGGTATGAGCTATGGCTACACCTTC. The encoded protein is CASGYGMSYGYTF.

The chain links TRBV6-1 to TRBJ1-2; no definite D call. This CDR3 comprises 13 residues. The V end was cut by 1 base, the J end by 8 bases, with 11 bases between. Germline V lookup: CDR1 MNHNS, CDR2 SASEGT. In nucleotides, the CDR3 is TGTGCCAGCAGTGAAGGCGGAGGTTACGGCTACACCTTC. This translates into CASSEGGGYGYTF.

J is TRBJ2-2 and V is TRBV10-3; D may be TRBD1 (6 bases). The CDR3 contains 15 residues. V was clipped by 4 bases and J by 7 bases, with 16 bases between them. Germline values: CDR1 ENHRY, CDR2 SYGVKD. The CDR3 is CAISAVKGQGGELFF. CDR3 DNA: TGTGCCATCAGTGCGGTGAAGGGACAAGGCGGGGAGCTGTTTTTT.

The chain combines TRBV5-1 with TRBJ2-1, with D possibly matching TRBD1 (6 bases). CDR3 length: 15 amino acids. Germline-derived CDR1 and CDR2 are SGHRS and YFSETQ. The V gene lost 0 bases and the J gene lost 2 bases, with 9 bases spanning the gap. Here the CDR3 reads CASSLVGQTYNEQFF. Written as DNA, the CDR3 is TGCGCCAGCAGCTTGGTAGGACAGACCTACAATGAGCAGTTCTTC.

The chain links TRBV9 to TRBJ1-3; TRBD1 agrees at 7 bases. The CDR3 loop spans 18 amino acids. V was pared by 2 bases and J by 0 bases, with 11 bases of the junction left unmatched. Germline V gene lookup returns CDR1 SGDLS and CDR2 YYNGEE. CDR3 sequence: CASSVGAGTASSGNTIYF. The CDR3 DNA follows: TGTGCCAGCAGCGTGGGGGCCGGGACAGCCAGCTCTGGAAACACCATATATTTT.

V and J are TRBV2 and TRBJ1-2; 9 positions match TRBD1. The germline V gene encodes CDR1 SNHLY and CDR2 FYNNEI. V trimming: 0 bases; J trimming: 1 base; junction bases outside the gene matches: 6. The CDR3 loop spans 17 amino acids. The CDR3 reads CASSEAPGTGLNYGYTF. The CDR3 DNA sequence: TGTGCCAGCAGTGAAGCGCCTGGGACAGGGCTTAACTATGGCTACACCTTC.

V gene TRBV6-1 combines with J gene TRBJ1-3, with TRBD1 matching over 9 bases. There are 15 residues in the CDR3. J was trimmed by 4 bases and V by 3 bases; bases with no gene match: 4. Germline assignment: CDR1 MNHNS and CDR2 SASEGT. The CDR3 bases are TGTGCCAGCAGTGACGGGACAGGGCACGGAAACACCATATATTTT. It translates to CASSDGTGHGNTIYF.

This clone has at least ten counts. The rearrangement links TRBV5-1 to TRBJ2-2, with unresolved D. V shed 4 bases and J shed 6 bases, with 16 bases lying between them. The CDR3 covers 15 residues. Germline CDR1 is SGHRS and CDR2 is YFSETQ. DNA for the CDR3: TGCGCCAGCAGCCCGACGGAACGGGCGGCCGGGGAGCTGTTTTTT. Protein product: CASSPTERAAGELFF. The full variable domain, rest sourced from reference TRBV5-1 and TRBJ2-2, is KAGVTQTPRYLIKTRGQQVTLSCSPISGHRSVSWYQQTPGQGLQFLFEYFSETQRNKGNFPGRFSGRQFSNSRSEMNVSTLELGDSALYLCASSPTERAAGELFFGEGSRLTVL.

V usage is TRBV7-3 and J usage is TRBJ2-7; D gene ambiguous. Germline CDR1 SGHTA, CDR2 FQGTGA. The CDR3 is made up of 13 amino acids. The V end lost 4 bases, the J end lost 3 bases, and 10 bases lay between the germline ends. The CDR3 region is CASSSNLGYEQYF. DNA for the CDR3: TGTGCCAGCAGCTCCAATCTGGGCTACGAGCAGTACTTC.

This sequence joins TRBV3-1 (or the pseudogene TRBV3-2) and TRBJ2-7; D gene unclear. Trimming cost V 2 bases and J 4 bases, with 3 bases left between them. The CDR3 is 11 residues long. CDR1 is LGHDT and CDR2 is YNNKEL in the germline V gene (reference sequence). The CDR3 protein is CASSQLYEQYF. CDR3 sequence (DNA): TGTGCCAGCAGCCAACTTTACGAGCAGTACTTC.

This chain connects TRBV2 to TRBJ2-3, with D tentatively TRBD2 (5 bases). CDR1 is SNHLY, CDR2 FYNNEI, per germline. The length of the CDR3 is 13 residues. V dropped 4 bases and J dropped 8 bases, with 13 bases sitting between them. CDR3 amino acids: CASSGGAAVTQYF. CDR3 coding DNA: TGTGCCAGCAGTGGGGGAGCGGCGGTTACGCAGTATTTT.

This sequence joins TRBV3-1 (or the pseudogene TRBV3-2) and TRBJ2-1, with D unclear. V dropped 7 bases and J dropped 8 bases, with 9 bases sitting between them. The CDR3 totals 11 residues. Germline CDR1 reads LGHDT; CDR2 reads YNNKEL (reference sequence). CDR3 protein: CASTSIDEQFF. In DNA form, the CDR3 reads TGTGCCAGCACGTCGATCGATGAGCAGTTCTTC.

The V call is TRBV5-4, the J call TRBJ1-2, with D perhaps matching TRBD1 (6 bases). Trimming pared 4 bases from V and 5 bases from J, leaving 21 bases between. The CDR3 is 16 amino acids. CDR1 and CDR2 from the germline V gene are SGHNT and YYREEE (reference sequence). The CDR3 here is CASSALSGTSTYGYTF. CDR3 bases: TGTGCCAGCAGCGCATTATCCGGGACAAGCACATATGGCTACACCTTC.

CDR3 sequence reads: CASSQDPGGYYGYTF. CDR3 in DNA: TGCGCCAGCAGCCAAGATCCAGGCGGTTACTATGGCTACACCTTC. The J gene is TRBJ1-2, the V gene TRBV4-1; D remains ambiguous. Germline-derived CDR1 and CDR2 are MGHRA and YSYEKL. With 0 bases removed from V and 3 bases from J, the gap between germline ends came to 11 bases. The CDR3 is 15 residues long.

This clone has a single count. The chain couples TRBV4-1 to TRBJ1-2; TRBD1 might be the D (5 bases). CDR1 MGHRA and CDR2 YSYEKL come from the germline V gene. V lost 8 bases, J lost 2 bases, and 21 bases lay in between. The CDR3 is made up of 16 amino acids. This CDR3 is CASAESPQVANYGYTF. Here the CDR3 DNA reads TGCGCCAGCGCCGAGTCCCCACAGGTTGCCAACTATGGCTACACCTTC.

This clone came up once. The rearrangement uses TRBV13 and TRBJ1-6, with a weak D call TRBD1 (5 bases). V lost 1 base to trimming and J lost 8 bases, with 12 bases between them. The length of the CDR3 is 15 residues. Germline CDR1 is PRHDT and CDR2 is FYEKMQ (reference sequence). This CDR3 reads CASSLDRGPYSPLHF. In DNA form, the CDR3 reads TGTGCCAGCAGCTTAGACCGGGGCCCGTATTCACCCCTCCACTTT.

J is TRBJ2-7 and V is TRBV6-5; tentatively, D is TRBD1 (6 bases). V shed 10 bases and J shed 0 bases, with 16 bases lying between them. CDR3 length: 14 amino acids. The V gene's germline CDR1 is MNHEY and CDR2 SVGAGI. The CDR3 spells CAIKQGFPSYEQYF. In DNA form, the CDR3 reads TGTGCCATAAAACAGGGTTTTCCCTCCTACGAGCAGTACTTC.

This clone has a single count. The chain carries TRBV5-1 and TRBJ2-1; D remains ambiguous. V was clipped by 6 bases and J by 0 bases, with 16 bases between them. This CDR3 has 16 amino acids. Germline-derived CDR1 and CDR2 are SGHRS and YFSETQ. This chain's CDR3 is CASIPGGKSSYNEQFF. The CDR3 coding sequence is TGCGCCAGCATCCCAGGTGGGAAAAGCTCCTACAATGAGCAGTTCTTC. Full variable domain (missing parts from reference TRBV5-1 and TRBJ2-1): KAGVTQTPRYLIKTRGQQVTLSCSPISGHRSVSWYQQTPGQGLQFLFEYFSETQRNKGNFPGRFSGRQFSNSRSEMNVSTLELGDSALYLCASIPGGKSSYNEQFFGPGTRLTVL.

This clone has only a few counts. V gene TRBV25-1 combines with J gene TRBJ2-1; no firm D call. Germline CDR1 is MGHDK and CDR2 is SYGVNS. Between the trimmed V and J ends, which lost 4 bases and 4 bases, there was a span of 14 bases. This CDR3 region has 15 residues. This CDR3 reads CASSGRKGTYNEQFF. The CDR3 DNA is TGTGCCAGCAGTGGTCGAAAGGGAACATACAATGAGCAGTTCTTC.

The V call is TRBV19, the J call TRBJ2-5; TRBD1 matches at 11 bases. CDR3 size: 16 residues. V gave up 3 bases and J gave up 5 bases; unmatched junction bases: 8. The germline gives CDR1 LNHDA, CDR2 SQIVND (reference sequence). The CDR3 bases are TGTGCCAGTAGTATCTCAGGACAGGGGGCTATGGAGACCCAGTACTTC. Translating it yields CASSISGQGAMETQYF.